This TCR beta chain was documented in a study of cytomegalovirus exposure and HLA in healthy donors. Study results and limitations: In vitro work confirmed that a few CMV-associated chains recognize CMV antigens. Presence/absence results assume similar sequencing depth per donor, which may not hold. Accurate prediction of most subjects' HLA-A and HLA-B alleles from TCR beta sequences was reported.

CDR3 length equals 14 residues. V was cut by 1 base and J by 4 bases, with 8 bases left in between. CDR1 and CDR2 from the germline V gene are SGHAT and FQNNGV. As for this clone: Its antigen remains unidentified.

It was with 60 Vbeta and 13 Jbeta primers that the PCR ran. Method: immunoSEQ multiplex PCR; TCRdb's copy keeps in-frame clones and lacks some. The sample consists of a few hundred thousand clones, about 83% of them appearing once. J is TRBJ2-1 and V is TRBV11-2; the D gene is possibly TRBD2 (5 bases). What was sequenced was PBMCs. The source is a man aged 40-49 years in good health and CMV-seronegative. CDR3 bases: TGTGCCAGCAGCTTAGGAACGGGGTACAATGAGCAGTTCTTC. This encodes CASSLGTGYNEQFF.